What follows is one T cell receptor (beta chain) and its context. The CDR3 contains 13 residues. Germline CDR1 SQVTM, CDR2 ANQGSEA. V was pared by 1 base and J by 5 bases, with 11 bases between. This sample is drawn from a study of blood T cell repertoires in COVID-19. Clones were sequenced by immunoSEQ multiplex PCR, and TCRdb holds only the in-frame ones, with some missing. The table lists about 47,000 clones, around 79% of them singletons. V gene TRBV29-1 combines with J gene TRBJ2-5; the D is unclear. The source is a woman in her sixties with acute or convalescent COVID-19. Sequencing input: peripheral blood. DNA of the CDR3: TGCAGCGTTGAAGCTGGATTGCGGGAGACCCAGTACTTC. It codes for CSVEAGLRETQYF.